These 2 T cell receptor beta chains were sequenced from one sample in a study of T-cell memory formation after mild COVID-19. TCRdb itself ran the 5' RACE reads through MiXCR, one entry per CDR3 protein. The data show a few hundred thousand distinct CDR3 sequences, with 20% seen just once and under 25% held by the top ten. The sample consisted of PBMCs or a T cell subset sorted from them (not recorded which). The origin of the receptors is a man in his late teens or twenties who had mild COVID-19 (a few samples of this study predate the infection). Cell type and time point are not known.

The genes are TRBV20-1 and TRBJ1-2, with 7 bases matching TRBD1. J lost 3 bases, V lost 1 base, and 11 bases had no gene match. CDR1 is DFQATT, CDR2 SNEGSKA, per germline (reference sequence). The CDR3 spans 16 residues. In DNA, the CDR3 is TGCAGTGCTAGAGGTTTAGGGGGCGGGGTAGACTATGGCTACACCTTC. Protein sequence: CSARGLGGGVDYGYTF.

The count of this clonotype is one. The J gene is TRBJ1-4, the V gene TRBV7-2; no definite D call. In germline, CDR1 is SGHTA, CDR2 FQGNSA. The V end was cut by 5 bases, the J end by 0 bases, with 7 bases between. The CDR3 consists of 14 residues. The CDR3 loop reads CASSRLATNEKLFF. The CDR3 nucleotides read TGTGCCAGCAGCCGTCTCGCAACTAATGAAAAACTGTTTTTT.